This T cell receptor beta chain is from a study of cytomegalovirus exposure and HLA in healthy donors. Findings and limits, study-wide: Presence/absence analyses took donor sequencing depth as roughly uniform. Listed as cytomegalovirus-associated were more than 150 TCR beta chains.

Concerning this clone: No antigen is known for it.

The germline CDR1 and CDR2 sequences are KGHSH and LQKENI. The V gene lost 3 bases and the J gene lost 7 bases, with 10 bases spanning the gap. The CDR3 spans 13 residues. PCR employed 60 Vbeta and 13 Jbeta primers. The repertoire was sequenced with immunoSEQ multiplex PCR; TCRdb's copy has only in-frame clones and lacks some. In the table there are some 200,000 clones, roughly 80% of which are singletons. What was sequenced was PBMCs. The V gene is TRBV18, the J gene TRBJ1-5; D gene uncertain. This sequence was found in a man aged 50 to 60 in good health and CMV-seronegative. CDR3 amino acids: CASSPGGQQPQHF. The CDR3 bases are TGTGCCAGCTCACCGGGAGGGCAACAGCCCCAGCATTTT. Combining the CDR3 with reference TRBV18 and TRBJ1-5 gives the whole variable domain NAGVMQNPRHLVRRRGQEARLRCSPMKGHSHVYWYRQLPEEGLKFMVYLQKENIIDESGMPKERFSAEFPKEGPSILRIQQVVRGDSAAYFCASSPGGQQPQHFGDGTRLSIL.